The 2 T cell receptor beta chains below were found in one sample sequenced in a study of healthy donors' naive CD4 and CD8 T cells. Starting from about 470 ng of total RNA, TCR libraries were made with linear amplification. TCRdb re-analysed the reads in MiXCR, keeping a single row per CDR3 protein. This sample carries 200,000 or so distinct CDR3 sequences, 65% to 75% of them seen once, and the ten largest clones take about 2.1%. The specimen was naive CD4+ and CD8+ T cells sorted from blood, pooled from several donors. The receptor source for this set is a pool of human donors in good health; the sample pools cells from several healthy donors.

CDR3 sequence: CASSIVVNTEAFF. CDR3 coding DNA: TGTGCCAGCAGTATTGTTGTGAACACTGAAGCTTTCTTT. The V and J genes are TRBV7-2 and TRBJ1-1; no clear D. In germline, CDR1 is SGHTA, CDR2 FQGNSA. The V and J ends lost 6 bases and 0 bases respectively, with 8 bases between them. This CDR3 comprises 13 residues.

This chain uses TRBV27 with TRBJ1-1, with 10 positions matching TRBD1. Looked up from germline, CDR1 is MNHEY and CDR2 is SMNVEV (reference sequence). The CDR3 is 13 residues long. Trimming cost V 5 bases and J 11 bases; bases outside gene matches: 8. CDR3 in amino acids: CASSTRDRGWAFF. Here the CDR3 DNA reads TGTGCCAGCAGTACCCGGGACAGGGGATGGGCTTTCTTT.